These T cell receptor beta chains were read from a single sample in a study of human T cells and chemical hapten exposure. TCRdb recomputed calls from the 5' RACE reads with MiXCR, one row per CDR3 protein. The sample shows roughly 81,000 distinct CDR3 sequences, about 15% of them seen only once. The receptors derive from a female donor in good health. Each CDR3 is given with its conserved first and last residue. Each record gives: V gene, J gene, D gene, clone size, CDR3 DNA, CDR3 protein. D genes are given only for firm matches. Some rows mark clone size as missing; the rest say once, few, many or name a class of expanded clone.

v_gene: TRBV6-6
j_gene: TRBJ2-6
d_gene: .
abundance: .
CDR3nt: TGTGCCAGCAGACTCCTCGGGGTCCTGACTTTC
CDR3aa: CASRLLGVLTF

v_gene: TRBV5-1
j_gene: TRBJ2-6
d_gene: .
abundance: .
CDR3nt: TGCGCCAGCAGCTTTACAGCCTCTGGGGCCAACGTCCTGACTTTC
CDR3aa: CASSFTASGANVLTF

v_gene: TRBV6-5
j_gene: TRBJ1-1
d_gene: TRBD1
abundance: .
CDR3nt: TGTGCCAGCAGCCCCGGGAGCAGGGGGCACACTGAAGCTTTCTTT
CDR3aa: CASSPGSRGHTEAFF

v_gene: TRBV15
j_gene: TRBJ2-6
d_gene: .
abundance: .
CDR3nt: TGTGCCACCAGCAGCCTCCGGGAGAGGATGGGCGTCCTGACTTTC
CDR3aa: CATSSLRERMGVLTF

v_gene: TRBV5-1
j_gene: TRBJ1-2
d_gene: .
abundance: .
CDR3nt: TGCGCCAGCAGCTCCGCAGTGGGATCCCAAACCCTTCAGGGCGTTGACTATGGCTACACCTTC
CDR3aa: CASSSAVGSQTLQGVDYGYTF

v_gene: TRBV25-1
j_gene: TRBJ2-2
d_gene: TRBD1
abundance: .
CDR3nt: TGTGCCAGCAGTCTCGGGGACAGGGACACCGGGGAGCTGTTTTTT
CDR3aa: CASSLGDRDTGELFF

v_gene: TRBV4-1
j_gene: TRBJ2-5
d_gene: .
abundance: few
CDR3nt: TGCGCCAGCAGCCTTTCACCATCGGCAGTGGGAGCACAGGAGACCCAGTACTTC
CDR3aa: CASSLSPSAVGAQETQYF

v_gene: TRBV2
j_gene: TRBJ1-2
d_gene: TRBD1
abundance: .
CDR3nt: TGTGCCAGCAGCACAGGGGGCACTAACTATGGCTACACCTTC
CDR3aa: CASSTGGTNYGYTF

v_gene: TRBV20-1
j_gene: TRBJ2-1
d_gene: TRBD2
abundance: .
CDR3nt: TGCAGTGCTCGACGGAGCGGGGTTTTATACAATGAGCAGTTCTTC
CDR3aa: CSARRSGVLYNEQFF

v_gene: TRBV7-9
j_gene: TRBJ1-1
d_gene: .
abundance: .
CDR3nt: TGTGCCAGCAGCTTAGTTGGTGCGGCAGGGAGGACTTTCTTT
CDR3aa: CASSLVGAAGRTFF

v_gene: TRBV19
j_gene: TRBJ1-5
d_gene: .
abundance: few
CDR3nt: TGTGCCAGTAGGACTGAGCGTAATCAGCCCCAGCATTTT
CDR3aa: CASRTERNQPQHF

v_gene: TRBV5-1
j_gene: TRBJ2-1
d_gene: TRBD1
abundance: .
CDR3nt: TGCGCCAGCAGCTTGTCACCCCAACAGGGGAATGAGCAGTTCTTC
CDR3aa: CASSLSPQQGNEQFF

v_gene: TRBV9
j_gene: TRBJ1-1
d_gene: .
abundance: few
CDR3nt: TGTGCCAGCAGCACAGAATCCGGGTATGAAGCTTTCTTT
CDR3aa: CASSTESGYEAFF

v_gene: TRBV5-1
j_gene: TRBJ1-3
d_gene: .
abundance: few
CDR3nt: TGCGCCAGCAGCCTGGACTTTAACATACGGAACACCATATATTTT
CDR3aa: CASSLDFNIRNTIYF

v_gene: TRBV7-9
j_gene: TRBJ1-1
d_gene: .
abundance: few
CDR3nt: TGTGCCAGCAGCCCCGGTGGACACACTGAAGCTTTCTTT
CDR3aa: CASSPGGHTEAFF

v_gene: TRBV6-2/TRBV6-3
j_gene: TRBJ2-3
d_gene: .
abundance: few
CDR3nt: TGTGCCAGCAGTCAAACAGTCGACACAGATACGCAGTATTTT
CDR3aa: CASSQTVDTDTQYF

v_gene: TRBV7-2
j_gene: TRBJ1-2
d_gene: TRBD1
abundance: .
CDR3nt: TGTGCCAGCAGCTTTTTTAGGACAGGGGACAACTATGGCTACACCTTC
CDR3aa: CASSFFRTGDNYGYTF

v_gene: TRBV6-6
j_gene: TRBJ2-1
d_gene: TRBD2
abundance: few
CDR3nt: TGTGCCAGCAGTTATGAAGCGGGAGATTTCAGGAATGAGCAGTTCTTC
CDR3aa: CASSYEAGDFRNEQFF

v_gene: TRBV7-9
j_gene: TRBJ2-7
d_gene: .
abundance: .
CDR3nt: TGTGCCAGCAGCTTATTTCTCGGGGCCAACAGCCCCTACGAGCAGTACTTC
CDR3aa: CASSLFLGANSPYEQYF

v_gene: TRBV3-1
j_gene: TRBJ1-2
d_gene: .
abundance: .
CDR3nt: TGTGCCAGCAGCCAAGGACGTGACAGAGGCTACACCTTC
CDR3aa: CASSQGRDRGYTF

v_gene: TRBV30
j_gene: TRBJ1-5
d_gene: .
abundance: .
CDR3nt: TGTGCCTGGAGTGTACAGGGAGGTCAGCCCCAGCATTTT
CDR3aa: CAWSVQGGQPQHF

v_gene: TRBV28
j_gene: TRBJ2-7
d_gene: .
abundance: few
CDR3nt: TGTGCCAGCAGTTTAAGGGCAGGACTCTACGAGCAGTACTTC
CDR3aa: CASSLRAGLYEQYF

v_gene: TRBV5-4
j_gene: TRBJ2-5
d_gene: TRBD2
abundance: .
CDR3nt: TGTGCCAGCAGCTCCCGACTAGCGGGGGGGGAAGAGACCCAGTACTTC
CDR3aa: CASSSRLAGGEETQYF

v_gene: TRBV15
j_gene: TRBJ2-7
d_gene: TRBD1
abundance: .
CDR3nt: TGTGCCACCAGCCGGGACAGGGAGTCCTACGAGCAGTACTTC
CDR3aa: CATSRDRESYEQYF

v_gene: TRBV6-1
j_gene: TRBJ1-1
d_gene: .
abundance: .
CDR3nt: TGTGCCAGCAGTGAAGCACTGGAACCTGAAGCTTTCTTT
CDR3aa: CASSEALEPEAFF

v_gene: TRBV18
j_gene: TRBJ1-5
d_gene: .
abundance: few
CDR3nt: TGTGCCAGCTCACGGGACAATAATCAGCCCCAGCATTTT
CDR3aa: CASSRDNNQPQHF

v_gene: TRBV5-1
j_gene: TRBJ1-1
d_gene: .
abundance: .
CDR3nt: TGCGCCAGCAGCCAAACGACACGGATGAACACTGAAGCTTTCTTT
CDR3aa: CASSQTTRMNTEAFF

v_gene: TRBV24-1
j_gene: TRBJ2-1
d_gene: .
abundance: few
CDR3nt: TGTGCCACCAGTGATCCTCAGTTGAGCTCCTACAATGAGCAGTTCTTC
CDR3aa: CATSDPQLSSYNEQFF

v_gene: TRBV20-1
j_gene: TRBJ1-5
d_gene: TRBD1
abundance: few
CDR3nt: TGCAGTGCTAGAGAGGGACAGGGCTTTAGCAATCAGCCCCAGCATTTT
CDR3aa: CSAREGQGFSNQPQHF

v_gene: TRBV6-2/TRBV6-3
j_gene: TRBJ2-3
d_gene: .
abundance: .
CDR3nt: TGTGCCAGCAGTTACCGGGCCCGCCGGGGGAGCACAGATACGCAGTATTTT
CDR3aa: CASSYRARRGSTDTQYF

v_gene: TRBV5-1
j_gene: TRBJ2-1
d_gene: .
abundance: .
CDR3nt: TGCGCCAGCAGCTTTAGACAAGACAATGAGCAGTTCTTC
CDR3aa: CASSFRQDNEQFF

v_gene: TRBV24-1
j_gene: TRBJ2-5
d_gene: .
abundance: few
CDR3nt: TGTGCCACCAGTGATTCGAGGGGTTCTCAAGAGACCCAGTACTTC
CDR3aa: CATSDSRGSQETQYF

v_gene: TRBV10-1
j_gene: TRBJ1-2
d_gene: .
abundance: once
CDR3nt: TGCGCCAGCAACATGGACAGATATGGCTACACCTTC
CDR3aa: CASNMDRYGYTF

v_gene: TRBV7-2
j_gene: TRBJ2-3
d_gene: TRBD2
abundance: .
CDR3nt: TGTGCCAGCAGCGCGCATAGCGGGAGGTCTGGGGATACGCAGTATTTT
CDR3aa: CASSAHSGRSGDTQYF

v_gene: TRBV6-5
j_gene: TRBJ1-2
d_gene: .
abundance: few
CDR3nt: TGTGCCAGCAGCCCTTACTCGCATGGGGAGGATGGCTACACCTTC
CDR3aa: CASSPYSHGEDGYTF

v_gene: TRBV12-3/TRBV12-4
j_gene: TRBJ1-1
d_gene: .
abundance: .
CDR3nt: TGTGCCAGCAGTTCCCAGGTAGTGCACTTTTTACCCACTGAAGCTTTCTTT
CDR3aa: CASSSQVVHFLPTEAFF